The sequence of this T cell receptor (beta chain) was determined in a study of T cells in localized non-small cell lung cancer. Sequenced by immunoSEQ multiplex PCR; TCRdb stores in-frame clones only, minus some. This table holds tens of thousands of clones, 70% to 80% found once. The germline V and J ends were trimmed by 0 bases and 5 bases, with 11 bases remaining between them. This CDR3 has 15 residues. Germline-derived CDR1 and CDR2 are SGDLS and YYNGEE. The chain has TRBV9 and TRBJ2-2; D is tentatively TRBD1 or TRBD2 (5 bases each). This specimen was PBMCs, taken before any cancer treatment. The clonotype comes from a woman between 35 and 75 years old with stage II squamous cell lung carcinoma. Here the CDR3 DNA reads TGTGCCAGCAGCGTAGAGCCAGGGAGAACCGGGGAGCTGTTTTTT. Its translation is CASSVEPGRTGELFF.